These T cell receptor beta chains were read from a single sample in a study of T cells in Graves' hyperthyroidism and ophthalmopathy. TCRdb re-analysed the multiplex PCR reads in MiXCR, keeping a single row per CDR3 protein. Among fewer than 350,000 distinct CDR3 sequences listed, 15% to 20% were seen once. The sample comprised blood. These TCRs come from a woman aged 40 to 50 with Graves' ophthalmopathy. The CDR3 runs from the conserved cysteine through the conserved F or W. Fields, in order: clone size, D gene, V gene, J gene, CDR3 protein, CDR3 DNA. D genes are given only for firm matches. Rows may omit the clone size; those that give it use once, few, many or a size class.

clone size: many
D gene: TRBD2
V gene: TRBV28
J gene: TRBJ2-2
CDR3 protein: CASSLLLAGDTGELFF
CDR3 DNA: TGTGCCAGCAGTTTACTTCTAGCGGGAGACACCGGGGAGCTGTTTTTT

clone size: many
D gene: -
V gene: TRBV7-9
J gene: TRBJ2-7
CDR3 protein: CASSPGLDTSYEQYF
CDR3 DNA: TGTGCCAGCAGTCCGGGCCTCGATACCTCCTACGAGCAGTACTTC

clone size: few
D gene: -
V gene: TRBV12-3/TRBV12-4
J gene: TRBJ1-3
CDR3 protein: CASSYSGRQSGNTIYF
CDR3 DNA: TGTGCCAGCAGTTACTCGGGGCGGCAATCTGGAAACACCATATATTTT

clone size: many
D gene: -
V gene: TRBV12-3/TRBV12-4
J gene: TRBJ1-2
CDR3 protein: CASTPGEFGYTF
CDR3 DNA: TGTGCCAGCACCCCAGGGGAATTCGGCTACACCTTC

clone size: many
D gene: -
V gene: TRBV4-1
J gene: TRBJ2-7
CDR3 protein: CASSQRVGDEQYF
CDR3 DNA: TGCGCCAGCAGCCAGAGGGTCGGGGACGAGCAGTACTTC

clone size: many
D gene: -
V gene: TRBV28
J gene: TRBJ1-2
CDR3 protein: CASTKTVNYGYTF
CDR3 DNA: TGTGCCAGCACCAAGACAGTCAACTATGGCTACACCTTC

clone size: few
D gene: -
V gene: TRBV6-1
J gene: TRBJ2-2
CDR3 protein: CASSGDRLGDTGELFF
CDR3 DNA: TGTGCCAGCAGTGGAGACAGGCTCGGAGACACCGGGGAGCTGTTTTTT

clone size: many
D gene: -
V gene: TRBV20-1
J gene: TRBJ2-5
CDR3 protein: CSAALETSETQYF
CDR3 DNA: TGCAGTGCTGCCCTTGAAACTTCAGAGACCCAGTACTTC

clone size: many
D gene: -
V gene: TRBV6-1
J gene: TRBJ1-5
CDR3 protein: CASSEWGGLGQPQHF
CDR3 DNA: TGTGCCAGCAGTGAATGGGGGGGGCTCGGTCAGCCCCAGCATTTT

clone size: few
D gene: -
V gene: TRBV4-3
J gene: TRBJ2-5
CDR3 protein: CASSQVPFAGETQYF
CDR3 DNA: TGCGCCAGCAGCCAAGTACCCTTCGCGGGAGAGACCCAGTACTTC

clone size: -
D gene: TRBD2
V gene: TRBV6-1
J gene: TRBJ2-7
CDR3 protein: CASSDGGGSYEQYF
CDR3 DNA: TGTGCCAGCAGTGATGGGGGGGGATCCTACGAGCAGTACTTC

clone size: many
D gene: -
V gene: TRBV5-1
J gene: TRBJ2-5
CDR3 protein: CASSSTLETQYF
CDR3 DNA: TGCGCCAGCAGCTCCACCTTAGAGACCCAGTACTTC

clone size: many
D gene: -
V gene: TRBV7-9
J gene: TRBJ2-4
CDR3 protein: CASSPTTGTINIQYF
CDR3 DNA: TGTGCCAGCAGCCCCACCACCGGGACGATAAACATTCAGTACTTC

clone size: many
D gene: -
V gene: TRBV5-5
J gene: TRBJ1-1
CDR3 protein: CASSLAASQAGEAFF
CDR3 DNA: TGTGCCAGCAGCTTGGCGGCCTCCCAGGCGGGTGAAGCTTTCTTT

clone size: many
D gene: -
V gene: TRBV5-5
J gene: TRBJ1-1
CDR3 protein: CATGDRMNTEAFF
CDR3 DNA: TGTGCCACAGGCGACAGGATGAACACTGAAGCTTTCTTT

clone size: -
D gene: -
V gene: TRBV12-3/TRBV12-4
J gene: TRBJ1-2
CDR3 protein: CASSWGLGYTF
CDR3 DNA: TGTGCCAGCAGCTGGGGGCTCGGCTACACCTTC

clone size: many
D gene: -
V gene: TRBV28
J gene: TRBJ1-2
CDR3 protein: CASRDGQLYTF
CDR3 DNA: TGTGCCAGCAGGGATGGACAGCTCTACACCTTC

clone size: -
D gene: -
V gene: TRBV24-1
J gene: TRBJ1-1
CDR3 protein: CATSDSTLNTEAFF
CDR3 DNA: TGTGCCACCAGTGATTCCACATTGAACACTGAAGCTTTCTTT

clone size: -
D gene: -
V gene: TRBV6-1
J gene: TRBJ2-5
CDR3 protein: CASSEHKSLTRETQYF
CDR3 DNA: TGTGCCAGCAGTGAACACAAATCCTTGACTCGAGAGACCCAGTACTTC

clone size: many
D gene: TRBD1
V gene: TRBV12-3/TRBV12-4
J gene: TRBJ1-2
CDR3 protein: CASSYGTGGGYTF
CDR3 DNA: TGTGCCAGCAGTTATGGGACAGGGGGAGGCTACACCTTC